The 13 T cell receptor beta chains in this list originate from one sample, sequenced in a study of blood T cell repertoires in COVID-19. The repertoire was sequenced with immunoSEQ multiplex PCR; TCRdb's copy has only in-frame clones and lacks some. The sample contains 35,000 to 45,000 clones, nearly 90% of which appear only once. Sequencing was done on a sample of peripheral blood. The receptors originated from a human donor in a cohort sampled during active COVID-19.

This chain uses TRBV27 with TRBJ2-7, with TRBD2 matching 8 bases. V dropped 0 bases and J dropped 4; count of bases not matched to a gene: 8. Germline CDR1 reads MNHEY; CDR2 reads SMNVEV (reference sequence). The CDR3 sequence is 16 residues long. CDR3 sequence reads: CASSLSLGGAAYEQYF. CDR3 DNA sequence: TGTGCCAGCAGTTTATCTCTCGGGGGGGCCGCGTACGAGCAGTACTTC.

The chain links TRBV6-1 to TRBJ2-3, with D hard to call. The V gene lost 3 bases and the J gene lost 3 bases, with 7 bases spanning the gap. This CDR3 spans 13 amino acids. CDR1 and CDR2 (germline): MNHNS, SASEGT. In nucleotides, the CDR3 is TGTGCCAGCAGTGATGAGGCTACAGATACGCAGTATTTT. Its translation: CASSDEATDTQYF.

This chain links TRBV30 with TRBJ1-5; 7 positions agree with TRBD1. The ends lost 4 bases at V and 0 bases at J; junction bases unmatched: 6. This CDR3 comprises 15 residues. The germline V gene encodes CDR1 GTSNPN and CDR2 SVGIG (reference sequence). The CDR3 is CAWNEGAYSNQPQHF. In DNA, the CDR3 is TGTGCCTGGAACGAGGGGGCCTATAGCAATCAGCCCCAGCATTTT.

This clone was detected only once. This chain uses TRBV10-3 with TRBJ2-1; 8 nucleotides agree with TRBD2. J gave up 4 bases and V 5 bases, and 4 bases lay outside the gene matches. Germline V gene data show CDR1 as ENHRY and CDR2 as SYGVKD. This CDR3 comprises 14 residues. In nucleotides, the CDR3 is TGTGCCATCAGTAATAGCGGGGAATACAATGAGCAGTTCTTC. Translation gives CAISNSGEYNEQFF.

V and J are TRBV5-4 and TRBJ1-1, with D possibly TRBD1 on 5 matching bases. Per the germline V gene, CDR1 is SGHNT and CDR2 is YYREEE (reference sequence). The CDR3 totals 16 residues. V was cut by 2 bases and J by 5 bases, with 19 bases left in between. The CDR3 here is CASSFALGFGGTEAFF. CDR3 bases: TGTGCCAGCAGCTTCGCACTGGGGTTTGGGGGGACTGAAGCTTTCTTT.

The chain combines TRBV3-1 (or the pseudogene TRBV3-2) with TRBJ2-2; TRBD1 matches at 7 bases. This CDR3 comprises 15 residues. CDR1 is LGHDT, CDR2 YNNKEL, per germline (reference sequence). The V and J ends lost 2 bases and 4 bases, in that order; junction bases with no gene match: 4. CDR3 loop: CASSQIQGVTGELFF. CDR3 sequence (DNA): TGTGCCAGCAGCCAAATTCAGGGGGTCACCGGGGAGCTGTTTTTT.

This clone was picked up a small number of times. V usage is TRBV2 and J usage is TRBJ2-1; D is perhaps TRBD2 (5 bases). Deletions cut 6 bases from V and 4 bases from J, with 13 bases between. Germline assignment: CDR1 SNHLY and CDR2 FYNNEI. This CDR3 region has 14 residues. CDR3 sequence reads: CASSKDGNYNEQFF. The CDR3 region has the DNA TGTGCCAGCAGCAAGGACGGGAATTACAATGAGCAGTTCTTC.

The chain joins TRBV7-9 to TRBJ1-2; 8 bases line up with TRBD1. Germline V CDR1 and CDR2: SEHNR, FQNEAQ (reference sequence). The CDR3 covers 16 residues. The junction had 11 bases not matched to a gene; V was cut back by 5 bases and J by 3 bases. CDR3 DNA sequence: TGTGCCAGCAGCCCGAAGGGACAGGCCTCCGACTATGGCTACACCTTC. Translated: CASSPKGQASDYGYTF.

The chain couples TRBV7-6 to TRBJ2-1; 7 nucleotides match TRBD2. The V gene's germline CDR1 is SGHVS and CDR2 FNYEAQ. V gave up 0 bases and J gave up 0 bases; unmatched junction bases: 8. There are 18 residues in the CDR3. The CDR3 sequence: CASSLAGRFSSSYNEQFF. The CDR3 DNA sequence: TGTGCCAGCAGCTTAGCCGGGAGGTTTTCAAGCTCCTACAATGAGCAGTTCTTC.

The chain carries TRBV19 and TRBJ1-2, with unresolved D. Looked up from germline, CDR1 is LNHDA and CDR2 is SQIVND (reference sequence). This CDR3 spans 12 amino acids. The ends were cut back, 3 bases at V and 7 bases at J, with 9 bases in the middle. The CDR3 region has the DNA TGTGCCAGTAGTATTCGAGGTTCTGGCTACACCTTC. Translated: CASSIRGSGYTF.

The chain is built from TRBV27 and TRBJ1-1, with no clear D. V was clipped by 3 bases and J by 1 base, with 12 bases between them. This CDR3 spans 15 amino acids. Germline V gene data show CDR1 as MNHEY and CDR2 as SMNVEV (reference sequence). The DNA for the CDR3 is TGTGCCAGCAGTTTCCCCAATCCGGGGAACACTGAAGCTTTCTTT. This sequence encodes CASSFPNPGNTEAFF.

This clone has a single count. A junction boundary mismatches the germline segment, possibly from a read error. The same CDR3 also results from other DNA sequences found in this sample. The V and J genes are TRBV6-5 and TRBJ1-6, with D perhaps TRBD1 (5 bases). Germline CDR1 is MNHEY and CDR2 is SVGAGI. The CDR3 consists of 13 residues. The CDR3 bases are TGCGCCAGCAGCCCGACAGACCGGTCACCCCTCCACTTT. It codes for CASSPTDRSPLHF.

The V and J genes are TRBV9 and TRBJ2-7, with 8 bases lining up with TRBD1. Germline V gene sequence: CDR1 SGDLS, CDR2 YYNGEE. This CDR3 has 14 residues. Trimming cost V 0 bases and J 5 bases; bases outside gene matches: 4. CDR3 nucleotides: TGTGCCAGCAGCGTAGATTGGACAGGGAACGAGCAGTACTTC. Amino acid sequence: CASSVDWTGNEQYF.